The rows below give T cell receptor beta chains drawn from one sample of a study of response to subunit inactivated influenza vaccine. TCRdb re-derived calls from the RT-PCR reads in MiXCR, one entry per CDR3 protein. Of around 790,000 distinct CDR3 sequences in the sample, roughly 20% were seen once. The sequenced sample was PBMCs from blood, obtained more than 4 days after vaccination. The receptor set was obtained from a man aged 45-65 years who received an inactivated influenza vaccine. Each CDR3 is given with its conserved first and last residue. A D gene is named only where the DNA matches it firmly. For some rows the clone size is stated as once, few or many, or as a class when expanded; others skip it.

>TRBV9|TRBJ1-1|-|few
TGTGCCAGCAGCGTAGGTGGGGGCCCCGGGACTGAAGCTTTCTTT
CASSVGGGPGTEAFF
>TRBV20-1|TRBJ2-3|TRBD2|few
TGCAGTGCTAGAGGCCCGGGACTAGCGGGAGGTGTAGATACGCAGTATTTT
CSARGPGLAGGVDTQYF
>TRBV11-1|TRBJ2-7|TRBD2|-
TGTGCCAGCAGCATGCCCAGTCTTAGACTAGCGGGAGAACGGGAGCAGTACTTC
CASSMPSLRLAGEREQYF
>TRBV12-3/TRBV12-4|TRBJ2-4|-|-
TGTGCCAGCACCCGGGTGGCTGTTCCTCTAGCCAAAAACATTCAGTACTTC
CASTRVAVPLAKNIQYF
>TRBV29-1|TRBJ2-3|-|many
TGCAGCGTTGAGAGCCGGATGTCGGATACGCAGTATTTT
CSVESRMSDTQYF
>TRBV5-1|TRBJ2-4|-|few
TGCGCCAGCAGCTTTGGCCAAGACATTCAGTACTTC
CASSFGQDIQYF
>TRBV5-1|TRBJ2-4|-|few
TGCGCCAGCAGCTTGACTAGTGCCAAAAACATTCAGTACTTC
CASSLTSAKNIQYF
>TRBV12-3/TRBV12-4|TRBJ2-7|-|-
TGTGCCAGCAGTTTACAGAGAGACTCCTACGAGCAGTACTTC
CASSLQRDSYEQYF
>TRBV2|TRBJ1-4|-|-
TGTGCCAGCAGCGAGACAGAGTCGGAAAAACTGTTTTTT
CASSETESEKLFF
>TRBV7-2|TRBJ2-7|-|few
TGTGCCAGCAGCCCAAGCGGGTATACCTACGAGCAGTACTTC
CASSPSGYTYEQYF
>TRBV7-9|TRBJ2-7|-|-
TGTGCCAGCAGCTTATCCAGGGGTTTCGCCTACGAGCAGTACTTC
CASSLSRGFAYEQYF
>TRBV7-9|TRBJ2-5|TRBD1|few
TGTGCCAGCCGAGATTACAGGGGATCCCAAGAGACCCAGTACTTC
CASRDYRGSQETQYF
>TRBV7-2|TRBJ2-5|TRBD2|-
TGTGCCAGCAGCCTCCCATTGTCGGGGGGAATTCAAGAGACCCAGTACTTC
CASSLPLSGGIQETQYF
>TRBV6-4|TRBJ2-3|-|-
TGTGCCAGCAGTGAGGTCGGGAGTCGTACAGATACGCAGTATTTT
CASSEVGSRTDTQYF
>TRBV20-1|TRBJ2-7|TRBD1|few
TGCAGTGCTCGGACAGGGGGCGTTGGCGAGCAGTACTTC
CSARTGGVGEQYF
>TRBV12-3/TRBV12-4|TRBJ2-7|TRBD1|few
TGTGCCAGCAGTACCCCGGGACAGGGGCCGCGAAGGCAGTACTTC
CASSTPGQGPRRQYF
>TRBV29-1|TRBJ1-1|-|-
TGCAGCGCCGGTGGGGGATGGGGCACTGAAGCTTTCTTT
CSAGGGWGTEAFF
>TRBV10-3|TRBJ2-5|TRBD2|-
TGTGCCATCAGTGAGTCGAGTAGCGGGGAGACCCAGTACTTC
CAISESSSGETQYF
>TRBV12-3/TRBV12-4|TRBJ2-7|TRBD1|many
TGTGCCAGCAGTTCCGGGACAGGGGCCTCCGAGCAGTACTTC
CASSSGTGASEQYF
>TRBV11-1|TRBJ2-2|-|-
TGTGCCAGCAGCTTAGTCGAAGCTTCCACCGGGGAGCTGTTTTTT
CASSLVEASTGELFF
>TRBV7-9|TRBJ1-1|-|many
TGTGCCAGCAGCTTACCAGGGCCGAACACTGAAGCTTTCTTT
CASSLPGPNTEAFF
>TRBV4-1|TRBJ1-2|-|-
TGCGCCAGCAGCCTTGGAGAGGGGGCTAACTATGGCTACACCTTC
CASSLGEGANYGYTF
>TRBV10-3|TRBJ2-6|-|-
TGTGCCATCAGTCGTGAAGCCCTAGGGTCTGGGGCCAACGTCCTGACTTTC
CAISREALGSGANVLTF
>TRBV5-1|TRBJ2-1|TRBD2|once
TGCGCCAGCAGCCTATCGGGACTAGCGGGAGCCTCCTACAATGAGCAGTTCTTC
CASSLSGLAGASYNEQFF
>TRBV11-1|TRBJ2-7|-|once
TGTGCCAGCAGACAAGGCGGGGCTTACGAGCAGTACTTC
CASRQGGAYEQYF
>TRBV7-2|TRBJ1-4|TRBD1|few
TGTGCCAGCAGACCCGGGACAGCAAATGAAAAACTGTTTTTT
CASRPGTANEKLFF
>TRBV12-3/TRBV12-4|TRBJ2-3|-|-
TGTGCCAGCAGCCTCGACGGGAGTACAGATACGCAGTATTTT
CASSLDGSTDTQYF
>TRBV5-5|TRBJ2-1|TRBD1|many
TGTGCCAGCAGCCGAGACAGGGGTGGCGAGCAGTTCTTC
CASSRDRGGEQFF
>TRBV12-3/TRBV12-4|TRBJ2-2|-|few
TGTGCCAGCAGTTTACTACAGACTTACACCGGGGAGCTGTTTTTT
CASSLLQTYTGELFF
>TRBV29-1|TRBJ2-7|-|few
TGCAGCGTTGGGCGACGGGATACCTACGAGCAGTACTTC
CSVGRRDTYEQYF
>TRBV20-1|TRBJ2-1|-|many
TGCAGTGCTAGAGAAGACTCCCTCGGTAATGAGCAGTTCTTC
CSAREDSLGNEQFF
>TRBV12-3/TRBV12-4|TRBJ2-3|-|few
TGTGCCAGCAGCCCGGGATCGGGGCCAGATACGCAGTATTTT
CASSPGSGPDTQYF
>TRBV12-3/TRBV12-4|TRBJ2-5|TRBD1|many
TGTGCCAGCAGTGCGACAGGGGGCGGGGAGACCCAGTACTTC
CASSATGGGETQYF
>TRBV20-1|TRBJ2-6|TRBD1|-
TGCAGTGCTAGAGAGGGGACAGCCCTAACCTGGGGGGCCAACGTCCTGACTTTC
CSAREGTALTWGANVLTF
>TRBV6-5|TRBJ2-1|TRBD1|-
TGTGCCAGCAGTAACGGACAGGGGGTCGTCGATGAGCAGTTCTTC
CASSNGQGVVDEQFF
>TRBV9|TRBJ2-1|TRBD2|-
TGTGCCAGCAGCGTAGAACTAGCGGGAGATAATGAGCAGTTCTTC
CASSVELAGDNEQFF
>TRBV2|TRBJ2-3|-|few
TGTGCCAGCAGTGAGGGATCGGATACGCAGTATTTT
CASSEGSDTQYF
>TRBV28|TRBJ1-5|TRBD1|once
TGTGCCAGCAGGGCCAAGACAGGGCGCAATCAGCCCCAGCATTTT
CASRAKTGRNQPQHF
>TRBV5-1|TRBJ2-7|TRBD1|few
TGCGCCAGCAGCCGCTACCCGGGACAGGGGGCTTACGAGCAGTACTTC
CASSRYPGQGAYEQYF
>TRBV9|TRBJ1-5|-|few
TGTGCCAGCAGCGTCGACGGATCTCAGCCCCAGCATTTT
CASSVDGSQPQHF
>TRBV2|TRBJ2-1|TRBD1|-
TGTGCCAGCACGTCGACAGGGACGCCCAATGAGCAGTTCTTC
CASTSTGTPNEQFF
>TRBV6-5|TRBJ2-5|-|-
TGTGCCAGCAGTTCCCTTGTGGGGTACCAAGAGACCCAGTACTTC
CASSSLVGYQETQYF
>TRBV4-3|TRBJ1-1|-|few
TGCGCCAGCAGCCGGGATCTGAGCACTGAAGCTTTCTTT
CASSRDLSTEAFF
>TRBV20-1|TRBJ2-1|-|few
TGCACCCCGGAGCTTGACGAATCCTACAATGAGCAGTTCTTC
CTPELDESYNEQFF
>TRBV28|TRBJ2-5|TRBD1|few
TGTGCCAGCAGCACGACAGGGCAGACCCAGTACTTC
CASSTTGQTQYF
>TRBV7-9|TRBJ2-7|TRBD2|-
TGTGCCAGCAGCCCACGGACTAGCGTGGAGCAGTACTTC
CASSPRTSVEQYF
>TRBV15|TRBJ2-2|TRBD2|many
TGTGCCACCCTAAAGGGCGGGAGAAACACCGGGGAGCTGTTTTTT
CATLKGGRNTGELFF
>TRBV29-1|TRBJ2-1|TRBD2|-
TGCAGCGTCGGAGGTCTAGCGGGGCCCTACAATGAGCAGTTCTTC
CSVGGLAGPYNEQFF
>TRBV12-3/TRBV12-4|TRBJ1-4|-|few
TGTGCCAGCAGTTTGGGCAGGGCGGGCGAACTGTTTTTT
CASSLGRAGELFF
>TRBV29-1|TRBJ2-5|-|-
TGCAGCGTCAGGGGCCTCAACCAAGAGACCCAGTACTTC
CSVRGLNQETQYF
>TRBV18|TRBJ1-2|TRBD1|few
TGTGCCAGCGCACGCCAGGGGGGCTCTGATGGCTACACCTTC
CASARQGGSDGYTF
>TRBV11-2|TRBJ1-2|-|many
TGTGCCACCAAAAGGGCGTTTACTAACTATGGCTACACCTTC
CATKRAFTNYGYTF
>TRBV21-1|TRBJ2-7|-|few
TGTGCCAGCAGCGACCAGAGAAGACTCCACGAGCAGTACTTC
CASSDQRRLHEQYF